The next 7 T cell receptor beta chains were all read from a single sample in a study of human T cells and chemical hapten exposure. MiXCR was run by TCRdb on the RACE reads, yielding one entry per CDR3 protein. The data hold fewer than 85,000 distinct CDR3 sequences, with around 9.4% observed a single time. Time point denoted: healthy volunteer bleed at 6 weeks. Sequencing started from total RNA isolated from unfractionated whole blood. Sequenced sample: whole blood. The origin of the receptors is a female donor in good health. Some clones in this sample may be carry-over from other donors' samples.

The rearrangement joins TRBV29-1 to TRBJ2-3; D possibly matches TRBD1 or TRBD2 (5 bases each). Per the germline V gene, CDR1 is SQVTM and CDR2 is ANQGSEA. Trimming took 7 bases from V and 1 from J, leaving 12 bases between them. The length of the CDR3 is 13 residues. DNA for the CDR3: TGCAGCGCAGGGAGAACCCGCACAGATACGCAGTATTTT. This encodes CSAGRTRTDTQYF.

This clonotype was seen ten or more times. This chain connects TRBV27 to TRBJ1-5; D gene unclear. The germline CDR1 and CDR2 sequences are MNHEY and SMNVEV (reference sequence). V dropped 6 bases and J dropped 1 base, with 16 bases sitting between them. This CDR3 contains 16 residues. The CDR3 loop reads CASSPRRSMSNQPQHF. In DNA, the CDR3 is TGTGCCAGCAGCCCCCGTCGCAGTATGAGCAATCAGCCCCAGCATTTT.

This clonotype was seen more than once but under ten times. The chain is built from TRBV20-1 and TRBJ1-3; unclear D gene. CDR1 DFQATT and CDR2 SNEGSKA come from the germline V gene (reference sequence). Deletions cut 5 bases from V and 0 bases from J, with 11 bases between. This CDR3 region has 14 residues. The CDR3 sequence is CSALGRYSGNTIYF. CDR3 in DNA: TGCAGTGCTTTGGGAAGGTACTCTGGAAACACCATATATTTT.

This clonotype was counted only a few times. The chain recombines TRBV2 with TRBJ2-3; no reliable D call. The germline CDR1 and CDR2 sequences are SNHLY and FYNNEI. The length of the CDR3 is 15 residues. The germline V and J ends were trimmed by 7 bases and 2 bases, with 16 bases remaining between them. The CDR3 coding sequence is TGTGCCAGCAAAGCCCGTTCCACTGACACAGATACGCAGTATTTT. It encodes CASKARSTDTDTQYF.

This chain uses TRBV12-3 or TRBV12-4 with TRBJ2-2, with D maybe TRBD1 (5 bases). This CDR3 contains 18 residues. Between the trimmed V and J ends, which lost 3 bases and 0 bases, there was a span of 17 bases. The CDR3 coding sequence is TGTGCCAGCAGTTTTAGAGCTTTTGGACAAACGAACACCGGGGAGCTGTTTTTT. It translates to CASSFRAFGQTNTGELFF.

There are many counts of this clonotype. The chain couples TRBV5-1 to TRBJ2-7, with D perhaps matching TRBD1 (5 bases). V was pared by 5 bases and J by 5 bases, with 17 bases between. This CDR3 is built from 14 residues. The germline CDR1 and CDR2 sequences are SGHRS and YFSETQ. The CDR3, as DNA: TGCGCCAGCAGTTCGCAGGGATTGTACCACGAGCAGTACTTC. Translating gives CASSSQGLYHEQYF.

This clonotype has at least ten counts. This rearrangement joins TRBV2 to TRBJ1-5; perhaps TRBD1 as D (5 bases). V was cut by 2 bases and J by 4 bases, with 12 bases left in between. The CDR3 has 15 amino acids. Per the germline V gene, CDR1 is SNHLY and CDR2 is FYNNEI. CDR3 DNA sequence: TGTGCCAGCAGTGAACGGGGGTTGGGAAATCAGCCCCAGCATTTT. Translating gives CASSERGLGNQPQHF.